The 16 T cell receptor beta chains reported below all come from one sample, sequenced in a study of blood T cells in healthy people across ages. With a J-beta primer mix and a sample-barcoded 5' primer, a second PCR ran about 7 to 12 cycles. MiXCR was run by TCRdb on the 5' RACE reads, yielding one entry per CDR3 protein. Among roughly 1,300,000 distinct CDR3 sequences listed, 59% were seen once. The source material was blood. Receptors originate from a young man in good health.

This clonotype has a handful of counts. The chain links TRBV7-9 to TRBJ1-4; D unresolved. Germline CDR1 and CDR2: SEHNR and FQNEAQ (reference sequence). Trimming removed 5 bases at V and 8 bases at J, with 12 bases between. The length of the CDR3 is 13 residues. This CDR3 is CASSGNNAEKLFF. CDR3 bases: TGTGCCAGCAGCGGTAACAACGCCGAAAAACTGTTTTTT.

This clonotype was counted only a few times. V usage is TRBV29-1 and J usage is TRBJ2-1; 7 bases are shared with TRBD2. CDR3 length equals 13 residues. J was trimmed by 7 bases and V by 7 bases; bases with no gene match: 10. CDR1 is SQVTM, CDR2 ANQGSEA, per germline. The CDR3 DNA follows: TGCAGCGATAGGGACGGCGGGGGTAATGAGCAGTTCTTC. It yields the protein CSDRDGGGNEQFF.

V usage is TRBV20-1 and J usage is TRBJ2-7; no firm D call. Germline CDR1 DFQATT, CDR2 SNEGSKA (reference sequence). V lost 3 bases and J lost 2, with 17 bases in between. The CDR3 length is 15 residues. The CDR3 loop is CSASRPAGPTYEQYF. The DNA of the CDR3 is TGCAGTGCTAGCCGGCCGGCCGGGCCCACCTACGAGCAGTACTTC.

Only a few counts were recorded for this clonotype. The CDR3 region has the DNA TGTGCCAGCAGCTCACACAGGGGTGATACGCAGTATTTT. This gives the protein CASSSHRGDTQYF. The chain combines TRBV7-9 with TRBJ2-3, with 7 bases matching TRBD1. J gave up 6 bases and V 4 bases, and 4 bases lay outside the gene matches. The CDR3 is 13 residues long. Germline lookup yields CDR1 SEHNR and CDR2 FQNEAQ (reference sequence). Supplemented by reference TRBV7-9 and TRBJ2-3, the full variable domain reads DTGVSQNPRHKITKRGQNVTFRCDPISEHNRLYWYRQTLGQGPEFLTYFQNEAQLEKSRLLSDRFSAERPKGSFSTLEIQRTEQGDSAMYLCASSSHRGDTQYFGPGTRLTVL.

The chain links TRBV29-1 to TRBJ2-5, with D perhaps matching TRBD1 or TRBD2 (5 bases each). The tail of the sequence fits TRBJ2-7 better, so the J call may be wrong. CDR1 and CDR2 from the germline V gene are SQVTM and ANQGSEA. This CDR3 is 14 amino acids long. The CDR3 region is CSVGDRIESYEQYF. For the CDR3, the DNA is TGCAGCGTGGGAGACAGAATTGAATCCTACGAGCAGTACTTC.

J is TRBJ1-2 and V is TRBV6-5; the D gene is possibly TRBD1 (5 bases). The CDR3 is made up of 14 amino acids. Germline values: CDR1 MNHEY, CDR2 SVGAGI. V lost 2 bases and J lost 7, with 14 bases in between. The CDR3 bases are TGTGCCAGCAGTTACAGAGGGGCGTCTCGTGGCTACACCTTC. Protein: CASSYRGASRGYTF.

This clonotype was found once. This rearrangement joins TRBV7-9 to TRBJ1-4, with D tentatively TRBD1 (6 bases). V shed 6 bases and J shed 8 bases, with 22 bases lying between them. The CDR3 spans 16 residues. Germline assignment: CDR1 SEHNR and CDR2 FQNEAQ (reference sequence). CDR3 coding DNA: TGTGCCAGCAGGCCGCCAGGGAGACAGGAAGGGGAAAAACTGTTTTTT. Residues: CASRPPGRQEGEKLFF.

The chain is built from TRBV25-1 and TRBJ1-2, with TRBD1 as a possible D gene (6 bases). The V end lost 2 bases, the J end lost 5 bases, and 12 bases lay between the germline ends. The CDR3 consists of 14 residues. The V gene's germline CDR1 is MGHDK and CDR2 SYGVNS. CDR3 region: CASSELGGGYGYTF. The CDR3 region has the DNA TGTGCCAGCAGTGAACTGGGGGGCGGTTATGGCTACACCTTC.

V is TRBV6-2 or TRBV6-3 and J is TRBJ2-3, with D possibly TRBD2 on 6 matching bases. Trimming stripped 1 base from V and 0 bases from J, with 8 bases between. The CDR3 contains 15 residues. The germline V gene encodes CDR1 MNHEY and CDR2 SVGEGT. The CDR3 coding sequence is TGTGCCAGCAGTTACTGGGGGGAGAGCACAGATACGCAGTATTTT. Its protein is CASSYWGESTDTQYF.

This chain uses TRBV10-3 with TRBJ2-5; D is uncertain. This CDR3 has 13 residues. CDR1 is ENHRY, CDR2 SYGVKD, per germline. Trimming pared 6 bases from V and 5 bases from J, leaving 13 bases between. CDR3 in DNA: TGTGCCATCAGGACGAACAGCGTGGAGACCCAGTACTTC. Amino acid sequence: CAIRTNSVETQYF.

The gene calls are TRBV10-3 and TRBJ2-5; no clear D. The V and J ends lost 3 bases and 4 bases respectively, with 9 bases between them. The CDR3 covers 13 residues. CDR1 is ENHRY and CDR2 is SYGVKD in the germline V gene. CDR3 bases: TGTGCCATCAGTGATGGCAGAATAGAGACCCAGTACTTC. Translation: CAISDGRIETQYF.

V and J are TRBV6-5 and TRBJ1-2, with D tentatively TRBD1 (5 bases). V was pared by 2 bases and J by 2 bases, with 9 bases between. The CDR3 extends over 14 amino acids. CDR1 is MNHEY, CDR2 SVGAGI, per germline. In DNA form, the CDR3 reads TGTGCCAGCAGTTACCGGGGGAGGAACTATGGCTACACCTTC. Protein sequence: CASSYRGRNYGYTF.

This clonotype was found once. This sequence joins TRBV7-2 and TRBJ2-2, with 8 bases aligning to TRBD2. This CDR3 comprises 17 residues. In germline, CDR1 is SGHTA, CDR2 FQGNSA. With 0 bases clipped from V and 2 bases from J, the junction kept 5 bases outside the gene matches. CDR3 bases: TGTGCCAGCAGCTTAGCTATCGGGGGGGAAAACACCGGGGAGCTGTTTTTT. It encodes CASSLAIGGENTGELFF.

The DNA for the CDR3 is TGTGCCAGCAGTCCTAGCTGGGGGGGGAATGAGCAGTTCTTC. It translates to CASSPSWGGNEQFF. The V call is TRBV6-2 or TRBV6-3, the J call TRBJ2-1, with TRBD2 matching over 7 bases. Germline CDR1 MNHEY, CDR2 SVGEGT. The V gene end was trimmed by 5 bases and the J gene end by 7 bases; junction bases not matched to a gene: 8. This CDR3 contains 14 residues.

This clonotype was seen only a few times. The chain's CDR3 is CASRQYSAYEQYF. The CDR3 DNA reads TGTGCCAGCCGACAGTATTCCGCCTACGAGCAGTACTTC. The chain joins TRBV2 to TRBJ2-7; possibly TRBD1 for D (5 bases). Germline loops: CDR1 SNHLY, CDR2 FYNNEI. There are 13 residues in the CDR3. The ends were cut back, 8 bases at V and 2 bases at J, with 13 bases in the middle.

The rearrangement uses TRBV11-1 and TRBJ2-5, with a possible D match to TRBD1 (6 bases). This CDR3 spans 15 amino acids. Germline V gene sequence: CDR1 SGHAT, CDR2 FQDESV (reference sequence). The V and J ends lost 5 bases and 5 bases respectively, with 18 bases between them. Here the CDR3 reads CASSPRTVGGETQYF. In DNA, the CDR3 is TGTGCCAGCAGCCCACGGACAGTTGGCGGGGAGACCCAGTACTTC.